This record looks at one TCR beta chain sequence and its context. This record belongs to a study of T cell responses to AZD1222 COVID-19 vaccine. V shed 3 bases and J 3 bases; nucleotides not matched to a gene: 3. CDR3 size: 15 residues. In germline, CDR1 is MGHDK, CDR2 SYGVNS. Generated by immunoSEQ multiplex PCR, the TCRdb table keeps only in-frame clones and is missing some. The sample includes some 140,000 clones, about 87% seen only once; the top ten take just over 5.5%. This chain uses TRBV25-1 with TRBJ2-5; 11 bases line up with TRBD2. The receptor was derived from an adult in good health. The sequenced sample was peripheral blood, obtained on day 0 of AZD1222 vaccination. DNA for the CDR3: TGTGCCAGCAGTGAGCTGGGACTAGCGGAAGAGACCCAGTACTTC. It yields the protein CASSELGLAEETQYF.